The rows below give T cell receptor beta chains drawn from one sample of a study of blood T cell repertoires in COVID-19. Data came from immunoSEQ multiplex PCR; TCRdb stores just in-frame clones and leaves some out. The sample lists about 56,000 clones; 80% to 90% were seen once. Specimen: peripheral blood. The source is an elderly woman with acute or convalescent COVID-19. CDR3s include the opening cysteine and the closing phenylalanine or tryptophan. The D gene is left open where the match is weak. Some rows mark clone size as missing; the rest say once, few, many or name a class of expanded clone.

v_gene	abundance	len	d_gene	j_gene	CDR3aa	CDR3nt
TRBV21-1	.	16	.	TRBJ2-1	CASSKGEGSRTREQFF	TGTGCCAGCAGCAAAGGGGAGGGATCCCGAACGCGTGAGCAGTTCTTC
TRBV6-5	.	14	TRBD1	TRBJ1-4	CASSLGTVNEKLFF	TGTGCCAGCAGTCTCGGGACAGTGAATGAAAAACTGTTTTTT
TRBV27	.	15	.	TRBJ2-7	CASREGPGLRYEQYF	TGTGCCAGCAGGGAGGGTCCGGGACTCCGCTACGAGCAGTACTTC
TRBV3-1/TRBV3-2	.	16	TRBD1	TRBJ1-1	CASSRYRDRDNTEAFF	TGTGCCAGCAGCCGTTACCGGGACAGAGATAACACTGAAGCTTTCTTT
TRBV25-1	.	14	TRBD1	TRBJ2-3	CASSELQGTDTQYF	TGTGCCAGCAGTGAGCTACAGGGGACAGATACGCAGTATTTT
TRBV2	.	15	.	TRBJ2-2	CASSEGSLNTGELFF	TGTGCCAGCAGTGAAGGTTCCCTGAACACCGGGGAGCTGTTTTTT
TRBV30	.	13	.	TRBJ1-5	CAWSSRGNQPQHF	TGTGCCTGGAGTAGCAGGGGCAATCAGCCCCAGCATTTT
TRBV7-8	.	14	TRBD1	TRBJ1-4	CASSPGDRGTRLFF	TGTGCCAGCAGCCCCGGGGACAGGGGGACTCGGTTGTTTTTT
TRBV6-5	.	15	.	TRBJ1-4	CATSREDATNEKLFF	TGTGCCACCAGCAGGGAGGATGCAACTAATGAAAAACTGTTTTTT
TRBV7-9	.	18	.	TRBJ2-5	CASSFSSPSPTMEETQYF	TGTGCCAGCAGCTTTAGCAGTCCTAGCCCCACAATGGAAGAGACCCAGTACTTC
TRBV5-6	few	15	.	TRBJ1-5	CASSLGGYSNQPQHF	TGTGCCAGCAGCTTGGGAGGATATAGCAATCAGCCCCAGCATTTT
TRBV19	.	15	TRBD1	TRBJ2-1	CASTPGQGAINEQFF	TGTGCCAGTACCCCGGGACAGGGGGCTATCAATGAGCAGTTCTTC
TRBV11-2	.	17	TRBD2	TRBJ2-1	CASSLDGVAGPRNEQFF	TGTGCCAGCAGCTTAGATGGGGTAGCGGGGCCAAGGAATGAGCAGTTCTTC
TRBV9	.	14	.	TRBJ1-6	CASSVGDYNSPLHF	TGTGCCAGCAGCGTAGGAGACTATAATTCACCCCTCCACTTT
TRBV19	.	16	.	TRBJ1-6	CASSIGVGASGSPLHF	TGTGCCAGTAGTATTGGAGTTGGGGCGAGTGGGTCACCCCTCCACTTT
TRBV6-5	.	15	.	TRBJ2-2	CASKSPLANTGELFF	TGTGCCAGCAAAAGTCCACTCGCGAACACCGGGGAGCTGTTTTTT
TRBV9	.	16	TRBD2	TRBJ2-3	CASSVGRGAGTDTQYF	TGTGCCAGCAGCGTAGGGCGGGGGGCCGGCACAGATACGCAGTATTTT
TRBV13	.	17	.	TRBJ1-6	CASSQRTLWSYNSPLHF	TGTGCCAGCAGCCAGAGGACTTTGTGGTCTTATAATTCACCCCTCCACTTT
TRBV5-6	.	15	.	TRBJ1-5	CASSFRPGGSEPQHF	TGTGCCAGCAGCTTCCGACCCGGGGGGTCGGAGCCCCAGCATTTT
TRBV9	.	14	TRBD1	TRBJ2-5	CASSVGTGGKTQYF	TGTGCCAGCAGCGTAGGGACAGGGGGGAAGACCCAGTACTTC
TRBV5-6	.	14	.	TRBJ1-4	CASSLQEANEKLFF	TGTGCCAGCAGCTTACAAGAGGCTAATGAAAAACTGTTTTTT
TRBV5-6	.	13	.	TRBJ1-5	CASSLRSNQPQHF	TGTGCCAGCAGCTTGCGTAGCAATCAGCCCCAGCATTTT
TRBV2	once	14	.	TRBJ2-2	CASKPGVSFGELFF	TGTGCCAGCAAACCTGGAGTTTCCTTCGGGGAGCTGTTTTTT
TRBV9	.	15	TRBD1	TRBJ1-2	CASSGWDRENYGYTF	TGTGCCAGCAGCGGGTGGGACAGGGAAAACTATGGCTACACCTTC